This T cell receptor (beta chain) emerged from a study of T-cell reconstitution after alpha-beta-depleted transplantation in children. Broader study findings: Expanded graft clones numbering several hundred reportedly gave rise to alpha-beta T cells about two months after transplant.

Trimming stripped 0 bases from V and 9 bases from J, with 6 bases between. The germline CDR1 and CDR2 sequences are LNHNV and YYDKDF (reference sequence). CDR3 length: 12 amino acids. This clonotype was detected many times. Its antigen is not known. A library of TCRbeta sequences, prepared with unique molecular identifiers, was generated. Via MiXCR, TCRdb re-called the PCR reads, giving one row per CDR3 protein. Among fewer than 550,000 distinct CDR3 sequences listed, over 9.5% were seen once. V is TRBV15 and J is TRBJ1-5; D is undetermined. The clonotype comes from a female patient aged 2 to 10 who had a stem cell transplant for aplastic anemia, so the T cells may come from the graft donor. The sample here was PBMCs, mostly from graft donor cells, taken 180 days after TCRalphabeta/CD19-depleted stem cell transplant. The CDR3 loop is CATSRDRGPQHF. The CDR3, as DNA: TGTGCCACCAGCAGAGATCGCGGGCCCCAGCATTTT.